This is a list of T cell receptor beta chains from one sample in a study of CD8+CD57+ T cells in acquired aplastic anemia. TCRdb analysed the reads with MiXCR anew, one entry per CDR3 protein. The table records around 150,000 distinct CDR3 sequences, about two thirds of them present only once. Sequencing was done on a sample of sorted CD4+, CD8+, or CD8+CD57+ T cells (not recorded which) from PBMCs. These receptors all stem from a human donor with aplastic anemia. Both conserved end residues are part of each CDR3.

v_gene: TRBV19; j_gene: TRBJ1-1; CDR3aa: CASKGREGSNAEAFF
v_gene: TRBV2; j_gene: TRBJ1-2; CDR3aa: CASSGSDYGYTF
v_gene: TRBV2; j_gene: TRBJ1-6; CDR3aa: CAISGTENSPLHF
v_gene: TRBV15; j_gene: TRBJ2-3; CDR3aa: CATRARLAGSTDTQYF
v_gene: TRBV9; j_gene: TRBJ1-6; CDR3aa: CASSVGGQINSPLHF
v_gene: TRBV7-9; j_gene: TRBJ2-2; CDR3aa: CASSPKWGRPNTGELFF
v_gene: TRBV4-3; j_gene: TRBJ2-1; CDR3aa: CASSQDTPLGEGYNGQFF
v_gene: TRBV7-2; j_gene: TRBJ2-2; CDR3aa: CASGGAQSGELFF
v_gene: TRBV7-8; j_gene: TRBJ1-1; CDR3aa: CASSLGGTPEQGAFF
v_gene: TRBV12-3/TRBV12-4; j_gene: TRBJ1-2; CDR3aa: CASSRSRGEGYTF
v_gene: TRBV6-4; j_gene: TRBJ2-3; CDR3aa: CASSATTSGGTDTQYF
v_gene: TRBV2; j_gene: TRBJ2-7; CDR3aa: CASSIQAQSSYNEQYF
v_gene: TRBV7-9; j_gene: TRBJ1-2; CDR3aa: CASSSRQGNYGYTF
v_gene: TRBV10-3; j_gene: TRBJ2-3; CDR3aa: CAIKAGVDTQYF
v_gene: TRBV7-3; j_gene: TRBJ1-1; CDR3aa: CTSSQPGQDRGTEAFF
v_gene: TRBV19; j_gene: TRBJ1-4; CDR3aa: CASSTGGAGEKLFF
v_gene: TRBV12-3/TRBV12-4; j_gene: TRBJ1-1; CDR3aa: CAGRDSLNTEAFF
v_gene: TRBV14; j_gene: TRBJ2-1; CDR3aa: CASSPGLGRTLFF
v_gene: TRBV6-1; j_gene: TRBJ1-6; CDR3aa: CASSIRTGVVSPLHF
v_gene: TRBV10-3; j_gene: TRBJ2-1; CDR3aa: CATRTSGSRTYNEQFF
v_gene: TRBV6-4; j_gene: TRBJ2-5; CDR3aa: CASSPAGGQGETQYF
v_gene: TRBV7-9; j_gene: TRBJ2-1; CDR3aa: CASSLGREQFF
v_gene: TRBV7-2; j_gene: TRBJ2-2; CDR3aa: CASSFRTSGIGELFF
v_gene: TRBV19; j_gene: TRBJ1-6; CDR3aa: CASSIENSPLHF
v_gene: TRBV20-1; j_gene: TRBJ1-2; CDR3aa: CSARDRWGAGGYTF
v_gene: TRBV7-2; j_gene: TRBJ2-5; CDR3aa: CASSLGKGVETQYF
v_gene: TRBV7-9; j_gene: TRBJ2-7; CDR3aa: CASSLTGTGAFEQYF
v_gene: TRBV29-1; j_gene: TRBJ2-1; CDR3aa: CSVTQGANEQFF
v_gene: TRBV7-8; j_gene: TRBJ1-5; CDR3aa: CASRSSGGQPQHF
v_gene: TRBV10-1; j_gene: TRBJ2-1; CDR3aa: CASSEFLAGGHNEQFF
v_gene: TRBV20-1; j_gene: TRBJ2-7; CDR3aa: CSAPDPPRYEQYF
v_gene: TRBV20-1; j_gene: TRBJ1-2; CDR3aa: CSARTGGGYTF
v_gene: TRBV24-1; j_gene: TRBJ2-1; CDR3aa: CATSDLGSEQFF
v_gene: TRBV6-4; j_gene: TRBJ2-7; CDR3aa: CASSGTSYEQYF
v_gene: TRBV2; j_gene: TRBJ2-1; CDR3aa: CASSNDRGDYNEQFF